Each of the 27 T cell receptor beta chains below was sequenced from the same sample in a study of cytomegalovirus exposure and HLA in healthy donors. The PCR ran on 60 Vbeta and 13 Jbeta primers. TCRdb keeps only in-frame clones here, not all; method: immunoSEQ multiplex PCR. The sample lists about 130,000 clones, around 67% seen once, with approximately 4% in the top ten. Input material: PBMCs. These receptors originate from a man between 18 and 29 years old in good health and CMV-seropositive.

The chain recombines TRBV6-5 with TRBJ2-2; 11 bases line up with TRBD2. V dropped 0 bases and J dropped 5; count of bases not matched to a gene: 2. This CDR3 region has 16 residues. Germline CDR1 is MNHEY and CDR2 is SVGAGI. Here the CDR3 DNA reads TGTGCCAGCAGTTACTCGGGACTAGCGGAAACCGGGGAGCTGTTTTTT. This encodes CASSYSGLAETGELFF.

The chain recombines TRBV29-1 with TRBJ2-5, with D tentatively TRBD1 (5 bases). This CDR3 contains 12 residues. The germline V and J ends were trimmed by 3 bases and 2 bases, with 7 bases remaining between them. Germline CDR1 and CDR2: SQVTM and ANQGSEA. The CDR3 DNA sequence: TGCAGCGTTGAGAGACAGCAAGAGACCCAGTACTTC. Its translation is CSVERQQETQYF.

The gene calls are TRBV6-6 and TRBJ1-1; D may be TRBD1 (5 bases). CDR3 length: 14 residues. Germline CDR1 MNHNY, CDR2 SVGAGI (reference sequence). Trimming left V 6 bases short and J 5 bases short, with 16 bases between. The CDR3 region is CASSPETGGTEAFF. CDR3 in DNA: TGTGCCAGCAGCCCGGAGACGGGGGGGACTGAAGCTTTCTTT.

This clone has a handful of counts. Other DNA sequences in the same sample also yield this CDR3. The V call is TRBV15, the J call TRBJ2-7, with D possibly matching TRBD2 (5 bases). CDR1 is LNHNV and CDR2 is YYDKDF in the germline V gene (reference sequence). The V gene lost 3 bases and the J gene lost 2 bases, with 8 bases spanning the gap. This CDR3 has 13 amino acids. CDR3 sequence (DNA): TGTGCCACCAGCAGCGGGATTGCCTACGAGCAGTACTTC. Protein: CATSSGIAYEQYF.

The chain links TRBV11-1 to TRBJ1-1, with D tentatively TRBD1 (5 bases). This CDR3 contains 13 residues. The V gene's germline CDR1 is SGHAT and CDR2 FQDESV (reference sequence). V lost 1 base and J 5 bases, leaving 8 bases between the germline ends. CDR3 residues: CASSLVEGTEAFF. The CDR3 DNA reads TGTGCCAGCAGCTTAGTGGAGGGGACTGAAGCTTTCTTT. Using reference TRBV11-1 and TRBJ1-1 for the parts outside the CDR3, the full variable domain is EAEVAQSPRYKITEKSQAVAFWCDPISGHATLYWYRQILGQGPELLVQFQDESVVDDSQLPKDRFSAERLKGVDSTLKIQPAELGDSAMYLCASSLVEGTEAFFGQGTRLTVV.

The chain couples TRBV14 to TRBJ2-1; 11 nucleotides agree with TRBD2. This CDR3 is built from 16 residues. CDR1 is SGHDN, CDR2 FVKESK, per germline. The trim removed 1 base at V and 7 bases at J, leaving 6 bases unmatched. CDR3 residues: CASSQALASGGNEQFF. CDR3 nucleotide sequence: TGTGCCAGCAGCCAAGCCCTGGCTAGCGGGGGGAATGAGCAGTTCTTC. Full variable domain (missing parts from reference TRBV14 and TRBJ2-1): EAGVTQFPSHSVIEKGQTVTLRCDPISGHDNLYWYRRVMGKEIKFLLHFVKESKQDESGMPNNRFLAERTGGTYSTLKVQPAELEDSGVYFCASSQALASGGNEQFFGPGTRLTVL.

The rearrangement links TRBV7-8 to TRBJ2-7; D might be TRBD1 (6 bases). V lost 5 bases and J 6 bases, leaving 17 bases between the germline ends. Germline CDR1 SGHVS, CDR2 FQNEAQ. This CDR3 comprises 14 residues. CDR3 nucleotides: TGTGCCAGCAGCCCGGACAGTTTGAATTCCGAGCAGTACTTC. This sequence encodes CASSPDSLNSEQYF.

V and J are TRBV5-1 and TRBJ2-2, with 11 bases that match TRBD2. Germline V gene data show CDR1 as SGHRS and CDR2 as YFSETQ. The CDR3 sequence is 16 residues long. Unmatched junction bases numbered 4, after V lost 4 bases and J lost 2 bases. The CDR3 spells CASSQGLADNTGELFF. The DNA for the CDR3 is TGCGCCAGCAGCCAGGGACTAGCGGACAACACCGGGGAGCTGTTTTTT.

CDR3 DNA: TGTGCCAGCAGCTTAGCGCAGGGGTACACTGAAGCTTTCTTT. Residues: CASSLAQGYTEAFF. The gene calls are TRBV7-2 and TRBJ1-1; a possible D gene is TRBD1 (6 bases). CDR1 is SGHTA, CDR2 FQGNSA, per germline. The CDR3 is made up of 14 amino acids. Trimming took off 0 bases at V and 3 bases at J, with 8 bases between the two ends.

The gene calls are TRBV4-1 and TRBJ1-5; D is perhaps TRBD1 (5 bases). The germline V and J ends were trimmed by 0 bases and 2 bases, with 17 bases remaining between them. In germline, CDR1 is MGHRA, CDR2 YSYEKL. This CDR3 has 18 residues. The CDR3 DNA is TGCGCCAGCAGCCAAGATGGTCAGGGCATCTACGGCAATCAGCCCCAGCATTTT. As protein: CASSQDGQGIYGNQPQHF.

The chain carries TRBV19 and TRBJ2-1; 11 bases agree with TRBD2. Germline CDR1 LNHDA, CDR2 SQIVND (reference sequence). V lost 1 base to trimming and J lost 5 bases; unmatched junction nucleotides: 4. This CDR3 contains 16 residues. CDR3 amino acids: CASSIGTSGSDNEQFF. The CDR3 nucleotides are TGTGCCAGTAGTATAGGGACTAGCGGGTCCGACAATGAGCAGTTCTTC.

The V and J genes are TRBV14 and TRBJ1-2, with 9 bases matching TRBD1. The CDR3 is made up of 15 amino acids. Germline CDR1 SGHDN, CDR2 FVKESK. Trimming removed 5 bases from V and 3 bases from J; junction bases left unmatched: 7. This CDR3 is CASSFGTGRDYGYTF. The CDR3 bases are TGTGCCAGCAGCTTCGGGACAGGGAGGGACTATGGCTACACCTTC.

The chain joins TRBV7-6 to TRBJ2-3; 7 bases are a match to TRBD2. Germline loops: CDR1 SGHVS, CDR2 FNYEAQ. This CDR3 is built from 16 residues. J was trimmed by 8 bases and V by 5 bases; bases with no gene match: 16. For the CDR3, the DNA is TGTGCCAGCAGCCCTCGGACTAGTGGGCTCTTCGGTACGCAGTATTTT. Translation gives CASSPRTSGLFGTQYF.

V usage is TRBV6-5 and J usage is TRBJ1-6; D is possibly TRBD1 (5 bases). The ends were cut back, 2 bases at V and 7 bases at J, with 12 bases in the middle. The CDR3 sequence is 15 residues long. The germline CDR1 and CDR2 sequences are MNHEY and SVGAGI. The CDR3 DNA sequence: TGTGCCAGCAGTTACGGGCTACAGGTGAATTCACCCCTCCACTTT. It is translated as CASSYGLQVNSPLHF.

The J gene is TRBJ2-7, the V gene TRBV10-2; TRBD2 might be the D (5 bases). The germline V gene has CDR1 WSHSY and CDR2 SAAADI. This CDR3 has 15 amino acids. Trimming removed 0 bases at V and 5 bases at J, with 14 bases between. CDR3 sequence (DNA): TGCGCCAGCAGTGAGTCGGCCGGGAACTGGAACGAGCAGTACTTC. Translated: CASSESAGNWNEQYF.

This sequence joins TRBV7-2 and TRBJ2-3; 11 nucleotides agree with TRBD2. Germline V gene sequence: CDR1 SGHTA, CDR2 FQGNSA. J gave up 0 bases and V 4 bases, and 3 bases lay outside the gene matches. The CDR3 is made up of 16 amino acids. The CDR3 spells CASSSGLAGSTDTQYF. The CDR3 DNA follows: TGTGCCAGCAGCTCAGGACTAGCGGGCAGCACAGATACGCAGTATTTT.

The rearrangement joins TRBV10-1 to TRBJ1-1; D uncertain. Trimming pared 10 bases from V and 3 bases from J, leaving 15 bases between. This CDR3 is 13 amino acids long. Germline V gene lookup returns CDR1 WNHNN and CDR2 SYGVQD (reference sequence). The CDR3 is CATSLLRDTEAFF. DNA of the CDR3: TGCGCCACCTCGTTATTGCGGGACACTGAAGCTTTCTTT.

The V call is TRBV7-3, the J call TRBJ2-3, with TRBD1 as a possible D gene (7 bases). Germline loops: CDR1 SGHTA, CDR2 FQGTGA. Trimming pared 3 bases from V and 4 bases from J, leaving 14 bases between. The CDR3 is 15 amino acids. The CDR3 is CASSLQGGLPDTQYF. The CDR3 DNA is TGTGCCAGCAGCTTGCAGGGGGGCCTCCCAGATACGCAGTATTTT.

This clone was seen a handful of times. The genes are TRBV4-3 and TRBJ1-1; no firm D call. Trimming shortened V by 0 bases and J by 0 bases, and 23 bases separated the two germline ends. Germline lookup yields CDR1 LGHNA and CDR2 YSLEER. There are 20 residues in the CDR3. Here the CDR3 reads CASSQEEAGPPSTLNTEAFF. The DNA of the CDR3 is TGCGCCAGCAGCCAAGAAGAAGCTGGGCCACCAAGTACCTTGAACACTGAAGCTTTCTTT.

V usage is TRBV5-4 and J usage is TRBJ2-7; TRBD2 matches 14 bases. The germline V gene has CDR1 SGHNT and CDR2 YYREEE (reference sequence). Losses at the gene ends were 3 bases for V and 4 bases for J; bases not matched to a gene: 3. The CDR3 length is 15 residues. The CDR3 sequence is CASSSGLAGGYEQYF. The CDR3, as DNA: TGTGCCAGCAGCTCAGGACTAGCGGGAGGTTACGAGCAGTACTTC.

V gene TRBV7-2 combines with J gene TRBJ2-2, with D perhaps TRBD1 (5 bases). The CDR3 covers 14 residues. The V gene's germline CDR1 is SGHTA and CDR2 FQGNSA. Trimming stripped 8 bases from V and 0 bases from J, with 10 bases between. CDR3 in amino acids: CASGATANTGELFF. The CDR3 nucleotides read TGTGCCAGCGGGGCAACCGCGAACACCGGGGAGCTGTTTTTT. Based on the CDR3 plus reference TRBV7-2 and TRBJ2-2, the full variable domain is GAGVSQSPSNKVTEKGKDVELRCDPISGHTALYWYRQSLGQGLEFLIYFQGNSAPDKSGLPSDRFSAERTGGSVSTLTIQRTQQEDSAVYLCASGATANTGELFFGEGSRLTVL.

The rearrangement uses TRBV7-2 and TRBJ1-1; 12 positions match TRBD1. The length of the CDR3 is 14 residues. The junction had 0 bases not matched to a gene; V was cut back by 3 bases and J by 4 bases. Germline-derived CDR1 and CDR2 are SGHTA and FQGNSA. The CDR3 spells CASSLGQGATEAFF. CDR3 in DNA: TGTGCCAGCAGCTTGGGACAGGGGGCCACTGAAGCTTTCTTT. The variable domain in full, with the rest retrieved from reference TRBV7-2 and TRBJ1-1, is GAGVSQSPSNKVTEKGKDVELRCDPISGHTALYWYRQSLGQGLEFLIYFQGNSAPDKSGLPSDRFSAERTGGSVSTLTIQRTQQEDSAVYLCASSLGQGATEAFFGQGTRLTVV.

This sequence joins TRBV10-3 and TRBJ1-2; D is perhaps TRBD1 (6 bases). V was cut by 5 bases and J by 5 bases, with 21 bases left in between. The CDR3 consists of 16 residues. Germline V gives CDR1 ENHRY, CDR2 SYGVKD. Here the CDR3 reads CAISPRGAPSQYGYTF. CDR3 DNA: TGTGCCATCAGTCCCCGGGGGGCCCCGAGCCAATATGGCTACACCTTC.

This rearrangement joins TRBV9 to TRBJ1-2; D gene ambiguous. Between the trimmed V and J ends, which lost 4 bases and 5 bases, there was a span of 15 bases. Germline CDR1 and CDR2: SGDLS and YYNGEE. The CDR3 spans 14 residues. The DNA of the CDR3 is TGTGCCAGCAGCCCGGGGTGGGGAAATTATGGCTACACCTTC. As protein: CASSPGWGNYGYTF.

This chain links TRBV7-8 with TRBJ2-2, with 9 bases identical to TRBD2. The CDR3 length is 16 residues. The germline CDR1 and CDR2 sequences are SGHVS and FQNEAQ. V gave up 5 bases and J gave up 4 bases; unmatched junction bases: 8. In nucleotides, the CDR3 is TGTGCCAGCAGCCCAACCCCGCGGGGGGGCACCGGGGAGCTGTTTTTT. It translates to CASSPTPRGGTGELFF.

The chain employs TRBV6-4 and TRBJ2-3, with 10 bases identical to TRBD1. Germline CDR1 and CDR2: MRHNA and SNTAGT. CDR3 length equals 15 residues. J gave up 3 bases and V 6 bases, and 6 bases lay outside the gene matches. CDR3 sequence: CASSRQGAATDTQYF. DNA of the CDR3: TGTGCCAGCAGCAGACAGGGGGCAGCGACAGATACGCAGTATTTT.

The J gene is TRBJ1-1, the V gene TRBV2; the D is unclear. Between the trimmed V and J ends, which lost 7 bases and 4 bases, there was a span of 7 bases. CDR1 is SNHLY, CDR2 FYNNEI, per germline. CDR3 length: 11 residues. CDR3 in DNA: TGTGCCAGCACGGGGTCCACTGAAGCTTTCTTT. The encoded protein is CASTGSTEAFF.